The rows below give T cell receptor beta chains drawn from one sample of a study of T-cell memory formation after mild COVID-19. MiXCR, run by TCRdb on the 5' RACE reads, gives a single entry per CDR3 protein. The table records 500,000 to 600,000 distinct CDR3 sequences, roughly 17% of them present only once. The sequenced sample consisted of PBMCs or a T cell subset sorted from them (not recorded which). Receptors originate from an adult woman who had mild COVID-19 (a few samples of this study predate the infection). Cell type and time point are not known. Both conserved end residues are part of each CDR3. D genes are given only for firm matches. Rows give clone size only sometimes, using once, few, many, or a class for an expanded clone.

abundance	d_gene	v_gene	j_gene	CDR3aa	CDR3nt
-	-	TRBV10-3	TRBJ2-1	CAISERSSYNEQFF	TGTGCCATCAGTGAGCGGAGCTCCTACAATGAGCAGTTCTTC
-	-	TRBV4-2	TRBJ2-1	CASSQDHTSLREQFF	TGTGCCAGCAGCCAAGACCACACTAGTTTGCGCGAGCAGTTCTTC
few	-	TRBV20-1	TRBJ2-5	CSAALETQYF	TGCAGTGCTGCCCTAGAGACCCAGTACTTC
-	-	TRBV10-3	TRBJ2-6	CAIRGGGASSGANVLTF	TGTGCCATCAGGGGAGGGGGGGCTAGCTCTGGGGCCAACGTCCTGACTTTC
few	-	TRBV24-1	TRBJ2-4	CATSSGVRAKNIQYF	TGTGCCACCAGTTCGGGAGTCAGGGCCAAAAACATTCAGTACTTC
-	-	TRBV6-4	TRBJ2-5	CASSDSPPQFLLLESWETQYF	TGTGCCAGCAGTGACTCTCCCCCGCAATTTCTTCTACTTGAGTCGTGGGAGACCCAGTACTTC
-	TRBD1	TRBV4-2	TRBJ1-2	CASSDHPGQANYGYTF	TGTGCCAGCAGCGATCACCCGGGACAGGCTAACTATGGCTACACCTTC
few	TRBD2	TRBV4-1	TRBJ2-5	CASSVRTSGGLQETQYF	TGCGCCAGCAGCGTGAGGACTAGCGGGGGCCTCCAAGAGACCCAGTACTTC
few	-	TRBV7-6	TRBJ2-2	CASSSTLAYTGELFF	TGTGCCAGCAGCTCAACTCTAGCTTACACCGGGGAGCTGTTTTTT
many	TRBD2	TRBV7-2	TRBJ2-7	CASSLGTSVYEQYF	TGTGCCAGCAGCCTCGGGACTAGCGTATACGAGCAGTACTTC
many	TRBD1	TRBV7-9	TRBJ2-2	CASSWDRANTGELFF	TGTGCCAGCAGCTGGGACAGGGCGAACACCGGGGAGCTGTTTTTT
-	-	TRBV7-2	TRBJ2-1	CASSLAHSRSSYNEQFF	TGTGCCAGCAGCTTAGCGCACTCTCGGAGCTCCTACAATGAGCAGTTCTTC
few	TRBD1	TRBV5-4	TRBJ1-2	CASSLGTGYDYGYTF	TGTGCCAGCAGCTTAGGGACAGGGTATGACTATGGCTACACCTTC
-	TRBD1	TRBV6-5	TRBJ1-1	CASSTRQGARTEAFF	TGTGCCAGCAGTACCCGACAGGGGGCTAGGACTGAAGCTTTCTTT
few	-	TRBV7-6	TRBJ1-2	CASSLAQGRHGYTF	TGTGCCAGCAGCTTAGCACAGGGTCGCCATGGCTACACCTTC
few	TRBD1	TRBV4-2	TRBJ1-5	CASSQPGTGYQPQHF	TGTGCCAGCAGCCAGCCCGGGACAGGGTATCAGCCCCAGCATTTT
-	TRBD2	TRBV15	TRBJ2-1	CATSRGIGGRGSNEQFF	TGTGCCACCAGCAGAGGGATCGGCGGGAGAGGTTCGAATGAGCAGTTCTTC
few	-	TRBV7-9	TRBJ2-5	CAGGKGRETQYF	TGTGCCGGCGGCAAGGGCAGAGAGACCCAGTACTTC
-	TRBD2	TRBV5-1	TRBJ2-7	CASSSASGSYEQYF	TGTGCCAGCAGCTCTGCTAGCGGGAGTTACGAGCAGTACTTC
many	-	TRBV7-3	TRBJ2-3	CASSSGLVTDTQYF	TGTGCCAGCAGCTCGGGACTGGTTACAGATACGCAGTATTTT
-	TRBD1	TRBV29-1	TRBJ1-2	CSVVGDRGRDYGYTF	TGCAGCGTTGTGGGAGACAGGGGGCGCGACTATGGCTACACCTTC
few	-	TRBV30	TRBJ2-1	CAWSVVGNPYNEQFF	TGTGCCTGGAGTGTTGTAGGGAATCCCTACAATGAGCAGTTCTTC
-	-	TRBV24-1	TRBJ2-7	CATSDYRGGQYF	TGTGCCACCAGTGATTACCGAGGCGGGCAGTACTTC
-	-	TRBV6-2/TRBV6-3	TRBJ1-1	CASSQDLPRTEAFF	TGTGCCAGCAGTCAAGACCTACCGCGTACTGAAGCTTTCTTT
few	TRBD1	TRBV7-8	TRBJ1-2	CASSLVGTGLLYGYTF	TGTGCCAGCAGCTTAGTAGGGACAGGGTTACTCTATGGCTACACCTTC
few	-	TRBV5-4	TRBJ1-1	CASSVGWVNTEAFF	TGTGCCAGCAGCGTTGGGTGGGTGAACACTGAAGCTTTCTTT
-	TRBD1	TRBV7-6	TRBJ1-1	CASSFTGDQNTEAFF	TGTGCCAGCAGCTTTACAGGGGACCAGAACACTGAAGCTTTCTTT
few	TRBD1	TRBV12-3/TRBV12-4	TRBJ1-5	CASSSGQDQPQHF	TGTGCCAGCAGTTCCGGACAGGATCAGCCCCAGCATTTT
many	TRBD1	TRBV2	TRBJ2-7	CASSHGTGAYEQYF	TGTGCCAGCAGCCACGGGACAGGGGCCTACGAGCAGTACTTC
few	TRBD2	TRBV12-3/TRBV12-4	TRBJ2-1	CASSQTSGSLNEQFF	TGTGCCAGCAGTCAGACTAGCGGGAGTCTCAATGAGCAGTTCTTC
-	-	TRBV7-3	TRBJ2-1	CASSLILGGPPAGEQFF	TGTGCCAGCAGCTTAATATTAGGGGGGCCCCCCGCTGGTGAGCAGTTCTTC
many	TRBD1	TRBV5-1	TRBJ2-7	CASTPATGTAYEQYF	TGCGCCAGCACCCCCGCCACCGGGACAGCCTACGAGCAGTACTTC
few	TRBD2	TRBV5-1	TRBJ2-3	CASSAGLAGATDTQYF	TGCGCCAGCAGCGCGGGACTAGCGGGAGCAACAGATACGCAGTATTTT
-	-	TRBV6-5	TRBJ1-1	CASSHTGPGLNTEAFF	TGTGCCAGCAGCCATACCGGGCCAGGGTTGAACACTGAAGCTTTCTTT
-	TRBD2	TRBV7-2	TRBJ2-5	CASSSVGLAGYWGETQYF	TGTGCCAGCAGCTCAGTGGGACTAGCGGGATACTGGGGAGAGACCCAGTACTTC
-	-	TRBV4-2	TRBJ2-3	CASSPRVADTQYF	TGTGCCAGCAGCCCCCGAGTAGCAGATACGCAGTATTTT
once	TRBD1	TRBV12-3/TRBV12-4	TRBJ2-7	CASSSSTGNYEQYF	TGTGCCAGCAGTTCCTCGACAGGGAACTACGAGCAGTACTTC
many	TRBD1	TRBV5-1	TRBJ1-1	CASFRDRNTEAFF	TGCGCCAGCTTCCGGGACAGGAACACTGAAGCTTTCTTT
-	-	TRBV5-1	TRBJ1-4	CASSLEVQTATNEKLFF	TGCGCCAGCAGCTTGGAGGTTCAGACCGCAACTAATGAAAAACTGTTTTTT
-	-	TRBV5-5	TRBJ1-6	CASSLRTVGNSPLHF	TGTGCCAGCAGTTTGAGGACAGTTGGTAATTCACCCCTCCACTTT
few	-	TRBV5-1	TRBJ2-1	CASRSRIKNNEQFF	TGCGCCAGCCGAAGCAGGATAAAGAACAATGAGCAGTTCTTC
-	TRBD2	TRBV12-3/TRBV12-4	TRBJ2-3	CASSLALGGGTDTQYF	TGTGCCAGCAGTTTAGCGCTGGGGGGAGGGACAGATACGCAGTATTTT
many	-	TRBV30	TRBJ2-2	CAIRATNTGELFF	TGTGCCATCAGGGCAACGAACACCGGGGAGCTGTTTTTT
-	TRBD1	TRBV7-9	TRBJ2-7	CASSPHPGQGDEQYF	TGTGCCAGCAGCCCCCATCCGGGACAGGGGGACGAGCAGTACTTC
-	TRBD1	TRBV5-6	TRBJ1-5	CASSSGTGFGPQHF	TGTGCCAGCAGCTCCGGGACAGGGTTCGGGCCCCAGCATTTT
-	TRBD1	TRBV4-1	TRBJ1-4	CASSQSERQGTNEKLFF	TGCGCCAGCAGCCAATCGGAACGACAGGGAACTAATGAAAAACTGTTTTTT